This TCR beta chain was recovered during a study of blood T cells in healthy people across ages. A J-beta primer mix and a sample-barcoded 5' primer were used in a second PCR of roughly 7 to 12 cycles. TCRdb independently ran MiXCR on the 5' RACE reads; one entry per CDR3 protein. Here the sample spans approximately 800,000 distinct CDR3 sequences, 25% to 30% being singletons. CDR3 length: 13 amino acids. V dropped 6 bases and J dropped 8; count of bases not matched to a gene: 9. CDR1 is SQVTM, CDR2 ANQGSEA, per germline. These records were also assigned to another study, of T cells of mothers and their children.

The receptor was derived from a boy aged 5 to 17 in good health. This rearrangement joins TRBV29-1 to TRBJ1-4; TRBD1 matches 7 bases. Material: blood. The CDR3 region is CSVDRPVDEKLFF. CDR3 DNA sequence: TGCAGCGTGGACAGGCCCGTGGACGAAAAACTGTTTTTT. Together with reference TRBV29-1 and TRBJ1-4, the CDR3 gives the full variable domain: SAVISQKPSRDICQRGTSLTIQCQVDSQVTMMFWYRQQPGQSLTLIATANQGSEATYESGFVIDKFPISRPNLTFSTLTVSNMSPEDSSIYLCSVDRPVDEKLFFGSGTQLSVL.